This T cell receptor (beta chain) was captured by sequencing in a study of beta chain features in type 1 diabetes. Study-level results: PCR may have favored shorter templates equally in patients and controls. Significant though moderate, a shortening of TCRB CDR3s appeared in all four CD4+ subsets of Type 1 diabetes patients.

What was sequenced were expressed TCRB transcripts, since all of the isolated RNA had been reverse transcribed. The repertoire was sequenced with immunoSEQ multiplex PCR; TCRdb's copy has only in-frame clones and lacks some. The repertoire consists of a few hundred thousand clones, with around 21% occurring once and the leading ten covering about 0.028%. CDR3 size: 13 residues. V was trimmed by 3 bases and J by 4 bases, leaving 9 bases between them. CDR1 is MNHEY and CDR2 is SVGAGI in the germline V gene. The authors sorted CD4+ naive, central memory, regulatory and stem cell-like memory cells via CD45RO/CCR7/CD25/CD127/CD95/CD27. The purity of all sorted populations exceeded 98%. This clone was seen a few times. Its antigen is unidentified.

The source material was naive CD4+ T cells from blood. This sequence originates from a woman between 35 and 50 years old with type 1 diabetes. The chain is built from TRBV6-5 and TRBJ1-1; D possibly corresponds to TRBD1 (6 bases). The DNA for the CDR3 is TGTGCCAGCAGTTATCTAGGGGGCACTGAAGCTTTCTTT. Its translation is CASSYLGGTEAFF.